This T cell receptor beta chain was sequenced for a study of blood T cell repertoires in COVID-19. Study context: The study drew acute and convalescent COVID-19 samples from the United States, Italy and Spain. The cDNA or gDNA used as material had been derived from T cells, B-cell-depleted T cells, or PBMCs.

Authors' methods: Estimation of nucleated cell counts relied on the amplification of reference gene primers. Profiling relied on immunoSEQ multiplex PCR, and the TCRdb table lists in-frame clones only, not all of them. V, J and clone size are those of that table, while D and trimming were read from the DNA. The sample contains over 80,000 clones, roughly 86% of which appear only once. Germline CDR1 is KGHDR and CDR2 is SFDVKD. Trimming removed 4 bases from V and 2 bases from J, with 5 bases in between. CDR3 length: 14 residues. Sequencing was done on a sample of peripheral blood. The TCR sequence derives from a man aged 50-59 years with acute or convalescent COVID-19. The V call is TRBV24-1, the J call TRBJ1-6; no definite D call. For the CDR3, the DNA is TGTGCCACCAGTGAAACAGCCTATAATTCACCCCTCCACTTT. Amino acid sequence: CATSETAYNSPLHF.